This T cell receptor beta chain stems from a study of blood T cell repertoires in COVID-19. Study-wide background: There were acute and convalescent COVID-19 samples, and they came from the United States, Italy and Spain. T cells, B-cell-depleted T cells, or PBMCs provided the cDNA or gDNA that served as material.

Per the study methods: Amplifying reference gene primers gave estimates of nucleated cell counts. Clones were sequenced by immunoSEQ multiplex PCR, and TCRdb holds only the in-frame ones, with some missing. That table supplies the V and J calls and clone size; D and trimming were determined from the DNA. Of around 55,000 clones listed, about 90% were seen once; the top ten hold over 6.5%. Germline CDR1 and CDR2: MNHNS and SASEGT. Between the trimmed V and J ends, which lost 2 bases and 1 base, there was a span of 5 bases. The CDR3 has 14 amino acids. The source of this sequence is a man in his 60s with active COVID-19. The specimen sequenced was peripheral blood. The chain links TRBV6-1 to TRBJ2-2, with no clear D. The CDR3 sequence is CASSEHWNTGELFF. In DNA form, the CDR3 reads TGTGCCAGCAGTGAACACTGGAACACCGGGGAGCTGTTTTTT.